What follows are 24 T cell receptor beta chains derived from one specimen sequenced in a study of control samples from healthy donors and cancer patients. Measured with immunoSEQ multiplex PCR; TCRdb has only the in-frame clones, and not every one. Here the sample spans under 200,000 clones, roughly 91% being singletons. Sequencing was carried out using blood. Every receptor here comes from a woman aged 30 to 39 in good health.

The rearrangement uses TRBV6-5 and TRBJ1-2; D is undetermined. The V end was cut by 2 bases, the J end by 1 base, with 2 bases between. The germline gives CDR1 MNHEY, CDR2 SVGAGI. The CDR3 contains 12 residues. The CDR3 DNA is TGTGCCAGCAGTTACATTAACTATGGCTACACCTTC. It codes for CASSYINYGYTF.

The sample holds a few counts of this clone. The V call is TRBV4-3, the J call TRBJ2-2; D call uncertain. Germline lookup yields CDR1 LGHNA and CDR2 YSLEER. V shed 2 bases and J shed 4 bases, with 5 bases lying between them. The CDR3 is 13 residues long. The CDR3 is CASSQRFTGELFF. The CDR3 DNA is TGCGCCAGCAGCCAAAGGTTCACCGGGGAGCTGTTTTTT.

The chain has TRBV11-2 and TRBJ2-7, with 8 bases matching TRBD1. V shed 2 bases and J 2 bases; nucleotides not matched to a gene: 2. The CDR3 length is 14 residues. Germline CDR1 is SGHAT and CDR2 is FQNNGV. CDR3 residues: CASSLTGGPYEQYF. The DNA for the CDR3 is TGTGCCAGCAGCTTAACAGGGGGTCCCTACGAGCAGTACTTC.

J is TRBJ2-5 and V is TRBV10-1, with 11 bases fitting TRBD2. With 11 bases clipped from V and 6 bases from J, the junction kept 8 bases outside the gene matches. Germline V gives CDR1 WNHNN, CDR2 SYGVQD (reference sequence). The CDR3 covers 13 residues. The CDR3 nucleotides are TGCGCCCTAGCGGGGGGCCTGTTGAAGACCCAGTACTTC. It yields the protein CALAGGLLKTQYF.

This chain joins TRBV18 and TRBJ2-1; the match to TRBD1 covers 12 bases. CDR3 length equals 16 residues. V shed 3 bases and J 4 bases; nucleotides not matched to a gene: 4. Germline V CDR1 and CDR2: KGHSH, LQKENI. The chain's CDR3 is CASSPPGQGAYNEQFF. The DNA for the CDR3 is TGTGCCAGCTCACCCCCGGGACAGGGGGCTTACAATGAGCAGTTCTTC.

The CDR3 DNA reads as TGTGCCAGCAGCCCTGGGATGCTTACCGAAGCTTTCTTT. It specifies CASSPGMLTEAFF. V is TRBV13 and J is TRBJ1-1; D is ambiguous. Germline V lookup: CDR1 PRHDT, CDR2 FYEKMQ (reference sequence). Trimming shortened V by 5 bases and J by 8 bases, and 15 bases separated the two germline ends. The length of the CDR3 is 13 residues.

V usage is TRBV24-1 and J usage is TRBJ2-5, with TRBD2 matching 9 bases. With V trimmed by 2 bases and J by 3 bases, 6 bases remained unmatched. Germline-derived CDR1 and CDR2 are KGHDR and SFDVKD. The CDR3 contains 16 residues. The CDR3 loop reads CATSDWGAGGEETQYF. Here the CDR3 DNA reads TGTGCCACCAGTGATTGGGGAGCGGGGGGTGAAGAGACCCAGTACTTC.

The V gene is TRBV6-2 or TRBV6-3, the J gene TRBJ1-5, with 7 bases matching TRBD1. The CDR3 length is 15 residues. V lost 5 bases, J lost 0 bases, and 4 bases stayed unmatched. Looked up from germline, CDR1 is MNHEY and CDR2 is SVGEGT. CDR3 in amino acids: CASSPDRFSNQPQHF. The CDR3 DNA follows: TGTGCCAGCAGTCCGGACAGGTTTAGCAATCAGCCCCAGCATTTT.

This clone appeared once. CDR3 in DNA: TGTGCCAGCAGTTACAGGGTTAACTATGGCTACACCTTC. Translated: CASSYRVNYGYTF. The chain links TRBV6-2 or TRBV6-3 to TRBJ1-2; D is ambiguous. The germline CDR1 and CDR2 sequences are MNHEY and SVGEGT. Trimming removed 2 bases at V and 1 base at J, with 5 bases between. This CDR3 comprises 13 residues.

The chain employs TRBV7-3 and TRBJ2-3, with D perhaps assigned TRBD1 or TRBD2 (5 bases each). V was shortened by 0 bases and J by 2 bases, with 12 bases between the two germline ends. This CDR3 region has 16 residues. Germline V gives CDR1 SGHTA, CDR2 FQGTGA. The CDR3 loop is CASSLTPGPPTDTQYF. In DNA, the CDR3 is TGTGCCAGCAGCTTAACGCCGGGACCACCCACAGATACGCAGTATTTT.

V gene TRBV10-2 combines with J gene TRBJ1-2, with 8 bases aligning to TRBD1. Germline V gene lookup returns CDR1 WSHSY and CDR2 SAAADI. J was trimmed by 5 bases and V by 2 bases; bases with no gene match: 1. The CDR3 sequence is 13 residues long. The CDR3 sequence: CASSETGGYGYTF. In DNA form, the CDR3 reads TGCGCCAGCAGTGAGACAGGGGGGTATGGCTACACCTTC.

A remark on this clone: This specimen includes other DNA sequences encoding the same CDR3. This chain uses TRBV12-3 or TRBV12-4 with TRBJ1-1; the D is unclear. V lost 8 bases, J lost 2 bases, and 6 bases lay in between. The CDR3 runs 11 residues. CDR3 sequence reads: CASRRNTEAFF. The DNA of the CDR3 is TGTGCCAGCCGGCGCAACACTGAAGCTTTCTTT.

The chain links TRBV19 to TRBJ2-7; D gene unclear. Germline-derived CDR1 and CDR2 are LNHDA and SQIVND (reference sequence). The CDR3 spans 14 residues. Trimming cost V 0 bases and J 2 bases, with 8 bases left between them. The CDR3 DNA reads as TGTGCCAGTAGTATAGATGGCCAGACCTACGAGCAGTACTTC. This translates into CASSIDGQTYEQYF.

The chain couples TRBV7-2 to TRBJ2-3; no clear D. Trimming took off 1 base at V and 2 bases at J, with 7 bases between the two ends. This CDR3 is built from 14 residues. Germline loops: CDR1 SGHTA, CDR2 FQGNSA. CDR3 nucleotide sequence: TGTGCCAGCAGCTTAGATCCTAACACAGATACGCAGTATTTT. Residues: CASSLDPNTDTQYF.

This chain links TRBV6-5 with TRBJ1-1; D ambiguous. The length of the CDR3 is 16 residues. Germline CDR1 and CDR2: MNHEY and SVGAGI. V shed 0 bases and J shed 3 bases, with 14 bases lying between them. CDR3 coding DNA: TGTGCCAGCAGTTACTCCAGACACAGAAGGGACACTGAAGCTTTCTTT. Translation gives CASSYSRHRRDTEAFF.

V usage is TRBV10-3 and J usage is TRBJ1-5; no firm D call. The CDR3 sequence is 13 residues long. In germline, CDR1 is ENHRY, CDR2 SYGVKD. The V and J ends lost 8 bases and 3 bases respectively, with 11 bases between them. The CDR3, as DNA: TGTGCCATCGGCGACGGCCCCAATCAGCCCCAGCATTTT. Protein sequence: CAIGDGPNQPQHF.

CDR3 loop: CASSTGVENEKLFF. The CDR3 nucleotides are TGTGCCAGTAGTACCGGGGTAGAGAATGAAAAACTGTTTTTT. This rearrangement joins TRBV19 to TRBJ1-4; no clear D gene. CDR3 length equals 14 residues. V lost 4 bases and J lost 5, with 11 bases in between. CDR1 and CDR2 from the germline V gene are LNHDA and SQIVND (reference sequence).

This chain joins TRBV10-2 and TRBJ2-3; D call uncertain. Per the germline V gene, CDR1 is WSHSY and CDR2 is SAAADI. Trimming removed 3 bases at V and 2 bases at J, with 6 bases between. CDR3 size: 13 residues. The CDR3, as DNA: TGCGCCAGCAGTGAAATCGCCACAGATACGCAGTATTTT. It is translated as CASSEIATDTQYF.

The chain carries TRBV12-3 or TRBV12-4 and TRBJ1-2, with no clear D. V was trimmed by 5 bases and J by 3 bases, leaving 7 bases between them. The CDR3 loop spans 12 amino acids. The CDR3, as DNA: TGTGCCAGCAGTGGTCCCGACTATGGCTACACCTTC. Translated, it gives CASSGPDYGYTF.

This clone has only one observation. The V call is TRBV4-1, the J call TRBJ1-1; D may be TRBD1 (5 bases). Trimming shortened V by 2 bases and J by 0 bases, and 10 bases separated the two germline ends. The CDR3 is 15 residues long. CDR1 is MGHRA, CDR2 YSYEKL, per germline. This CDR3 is CASSQPMTVNTEAFF. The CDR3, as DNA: TGCGCCAGCAGCCAACCTATGACAGTGAACACTGAAGCTTTCTTT.

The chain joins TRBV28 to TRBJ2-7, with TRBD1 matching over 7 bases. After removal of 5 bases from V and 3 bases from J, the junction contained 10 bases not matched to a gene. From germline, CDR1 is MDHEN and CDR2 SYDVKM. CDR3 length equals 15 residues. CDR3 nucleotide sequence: TGTGCCAGCAGTAGTTTCAGGGGGAGTAACTACGAGCAGTACTTC. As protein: CASSSFRGSNYEQYF.

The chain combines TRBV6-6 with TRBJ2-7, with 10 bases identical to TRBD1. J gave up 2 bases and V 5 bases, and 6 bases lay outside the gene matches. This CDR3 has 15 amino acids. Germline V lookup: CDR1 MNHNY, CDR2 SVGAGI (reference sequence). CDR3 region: CASSNGQGGTYEQYF. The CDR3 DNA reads TGTGCCAGCAGTAACGGACAGGGGGGGACCTACGAGCAGTACTTC.

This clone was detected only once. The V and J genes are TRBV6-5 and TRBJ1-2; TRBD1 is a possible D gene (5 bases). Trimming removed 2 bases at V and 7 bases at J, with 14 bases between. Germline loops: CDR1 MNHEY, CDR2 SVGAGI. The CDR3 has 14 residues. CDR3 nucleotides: TGTGCCAGCAGTTACGGGGAGGTTGGGGGTGGCTACACCTTC. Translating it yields CASSYGEVGGGYTF.

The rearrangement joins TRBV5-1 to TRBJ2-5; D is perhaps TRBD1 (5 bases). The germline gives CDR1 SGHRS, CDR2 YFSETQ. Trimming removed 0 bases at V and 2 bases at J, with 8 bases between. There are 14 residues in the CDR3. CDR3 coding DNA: TGCGCCAGCAGCTTGGGACAGAAACAAGAGACCCAGTACTTC. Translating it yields CASSLGQKQETQYF. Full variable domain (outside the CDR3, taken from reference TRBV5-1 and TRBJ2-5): KAGVTQTPRYLIKTRGQQVTLSCSPISGHRSVSWYQQTPGQGLQFLFEYFSETQRNKGNFPGRFSGRQFSNSRSEMNVSTLELGDSALYLCASSLGQKQETQYFGPGTRLLVL.